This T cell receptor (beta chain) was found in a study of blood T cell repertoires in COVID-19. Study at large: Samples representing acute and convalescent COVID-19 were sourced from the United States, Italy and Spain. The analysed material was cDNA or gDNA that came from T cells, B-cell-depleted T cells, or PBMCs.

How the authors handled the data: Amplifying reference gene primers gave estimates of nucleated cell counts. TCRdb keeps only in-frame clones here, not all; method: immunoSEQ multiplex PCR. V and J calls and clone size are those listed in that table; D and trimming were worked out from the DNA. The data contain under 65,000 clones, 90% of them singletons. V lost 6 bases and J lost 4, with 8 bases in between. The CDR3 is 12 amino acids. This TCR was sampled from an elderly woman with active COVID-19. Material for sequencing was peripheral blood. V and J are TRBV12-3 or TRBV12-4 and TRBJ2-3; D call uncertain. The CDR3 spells CASRPTPDTQYF. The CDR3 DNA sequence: TGTGCCAGCAGGCCTACTCCAGATACGCAGTATTTT.